These T cell receptor beta chains were read from a single sample in a study of T cell responses to AZD1222 COVID-19 vaccine. Here immunoSEQ multiplex PCR was the method, and the copy in TCRdb shows in-frame clones only, minus some. This table has 120,000 or so clones, roughly 84% appearing once. The sequencing here drew on peripheral blood, taken on day 0 of AZD1222 vaccination. These receptors were collected from an adult in good health. Each CDR3 is given with its conserved first and last residue. A D gene is named only where the DNA matches it firmly. Expanded clones get a size class; other rows say once, few or many, or leave the size out.

abundance: once; v_gene: TRBV11-2; d_gene: -; j_gene: TRBJ1-3; len: 13; CDR3aa: CASSPSSGNTIYF; CDR3nt: TGTGCCAGCAGCCCCTCGAGTGGAAACACCATATATTTT
abundance: -; v_gene: TRBV12-3/TRBV12-4; d_gene: -; j_gene: TRBJ2-3; len: 10; CDR3aa: CASSRTTQYF; CDR3nt: TGTGCCAGCAGCCGTACTACGCAGTATTTT
abundance: -; v_gene: TRBV10-3; d_gene: -; j_gene: TRBJ1-1; len: 11; CDR3aa: CAISDRVEAFF; CDR3nt: TGTGCCATCAGTGACAGGGTTGAAGCTTTCTTT
abundance: few; v_gene: TRBV30; d_gene: -; j_gene: TRBJ1-1; len: 11; CDR3aa: CAWSVWAEAFF; CDR3nt: TGTGCCTGGAGTGTATGGGCTGAAGCTTTCTTT
abundance: -; v_gene: TRBV5-4; d_gene: TRBD1; j_gene: TRBJ2-5; len: 15; CDR3aa: CASSLLTGGLETQYF; CDR3nt: TGTGCCAGCAGCCTGCTGACAGGGGGCTTAGAGACCCAGTACTTC
abundance: -; v_gene: TRBV7-2; d_gene: -; j_gene: TRBJ1-2; len: 15; CDR3aa: CASSLGGPSNYGYTF; CDR3nt: TGTGCCAGCAGCTTAGGTGGGCCCTCTAACTATGGCTACACCTTC
abundance: -; v_gene: TRBV19; d_gene: -; j_gene: TRBJ1-5; len: 16; CDR3aa: CASNPTSGAYRQPQHF; CDR3nt: TGTGCCAGTAACCCGACCTCAGGAGCCTACCGGCAGCCCCAGCATTTT
abundance: -; v_gene: TRBV5-1; d_gene: -; j_gene: TRBJ1-1; len: 14; CDR3aa: CASSFRGEAAEAFF; CDR3nt: TGCGCCAGCAGCTTCCGGGGCGAGGCCGCTGAAGCTTTCTTT
abundance: -; v_gene: TRBV18; d_gene: -; j_gene: TRBJ1-5; len: 13; CDR3aa: CASSRGPSQPQHF; CDR3nt: TGTGCCAGCTCCCGCGGCCCCTCTCAGCCCCAGCATTTT
abundance: -; v_gene: TRBV6-1; d_gene: TRBD1; j_gene: TRBJ1-3; len: 16; CDR3aa: CASSDYPGQGRDTIYF; CDR3nt: TGTGCCAGCAGTGACTACCCGGGACAGGGACGAGACACCATATATTTT
abundance: -; v_gene: TRBV3-1/TRBV3-2; d_gene: TRBD2; j_gene: TRBJ2-3; len: 21; CDR3aa: CASSQKRVGLAGGHSTDTQYF; CDR3nt: TGTGCCAGCAGCCAAAAGAGGGTGGGACTAGCGGGGGGCCATAGCACAGATACGCAGTATTTT
abundance: once; v_gene: TRBV5-1; d_gene: -; j_gene: TRBJ1-6; len: 13; CDR3aa: CASSLDPDSPLHF; CDR3nt: TGCGCCAGCAGCTTGGACCCGGATTCACCCCTCCACTTT
abundance: -; v_gene: TRBV9; d_gene: -; j_gene: TRBJ1-1; len: 17; CDR3aa: CASSVFSGLEAGTEAFF; CDR3nt: TGTGCCAGCAGCGTATTTTCTGGGTTGGAGGCCGGAACTGAAGCTTTCTTT
abundance: -; v_gene: TRBV6-2/TRBV6-3; d_gene: TRBD1; j_gene: TRBJ1-5; len: 19; CDR3aa: CASSYRQGDGIYSNQPQHF; CDR3nt: TGTGCCAGCAGTTACCGTCAGGGGGATGGGATATATAGCAATCAGCCCCAGCATTTT